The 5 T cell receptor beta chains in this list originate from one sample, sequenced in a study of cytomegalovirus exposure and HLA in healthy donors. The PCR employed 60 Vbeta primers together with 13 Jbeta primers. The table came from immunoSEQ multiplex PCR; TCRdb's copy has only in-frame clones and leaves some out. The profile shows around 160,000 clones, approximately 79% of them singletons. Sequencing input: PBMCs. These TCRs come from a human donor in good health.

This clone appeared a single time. Here the CDR3 reads CAFSPSGGNEQFF. The CDR3 nucleotides read TGTGCCTTCTCCCCCAGCGGGGGGAATGAGCAGTTCTTC. This sequence joins TRBV10-3 and TRBJ2-1, with TRBD2 matching 9 bases. J was trimmed by 7 bases and V by 11 bases; bases with no gene match: 9. This CDR3 comprises 13 residues. Germline V gene lookup returns CDR1 ENHRY and CDR2 SYGVKD.

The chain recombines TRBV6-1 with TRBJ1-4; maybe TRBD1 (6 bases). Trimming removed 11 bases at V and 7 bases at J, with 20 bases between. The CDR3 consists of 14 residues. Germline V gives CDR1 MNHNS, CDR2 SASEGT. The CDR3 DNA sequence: TGTGCCGGGTCCCTAGGGGGGGGCGGTGAAAAACTGTTTTTT. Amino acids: CAGSLGGGGEKLFF.

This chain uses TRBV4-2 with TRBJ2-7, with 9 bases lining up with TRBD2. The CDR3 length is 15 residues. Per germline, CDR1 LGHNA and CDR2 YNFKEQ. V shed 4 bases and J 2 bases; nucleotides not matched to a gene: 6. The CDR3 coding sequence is TGTGCCAGCAGCCTGTCTGGCGGGGGGGCCTACGAGCAGTACTTC. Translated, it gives CASSLSGGGAYEQYF.

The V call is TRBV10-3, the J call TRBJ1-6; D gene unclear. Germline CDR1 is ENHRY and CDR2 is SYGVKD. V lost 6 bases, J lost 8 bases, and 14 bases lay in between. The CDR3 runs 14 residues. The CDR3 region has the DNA TGTGCCATCAGAGGCCGGGATCAAGATTCACCCCTCCACTTT. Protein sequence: CAIRGRDQDSPLHF.

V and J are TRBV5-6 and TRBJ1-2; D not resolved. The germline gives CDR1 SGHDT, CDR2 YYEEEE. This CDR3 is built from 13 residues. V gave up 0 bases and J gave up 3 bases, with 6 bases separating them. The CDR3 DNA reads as TGTGCCAGCAGCTTGGTCCAGGACTATGGCTACACCTTC. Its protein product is CASSLVQDYGYTF.